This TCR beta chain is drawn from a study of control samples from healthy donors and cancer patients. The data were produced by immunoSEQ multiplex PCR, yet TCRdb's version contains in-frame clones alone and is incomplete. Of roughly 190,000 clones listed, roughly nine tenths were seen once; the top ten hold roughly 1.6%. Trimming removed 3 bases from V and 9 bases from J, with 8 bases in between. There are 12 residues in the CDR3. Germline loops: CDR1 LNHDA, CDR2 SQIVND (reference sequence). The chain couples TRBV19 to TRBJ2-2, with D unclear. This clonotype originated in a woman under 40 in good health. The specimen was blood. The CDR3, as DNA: TGTGCCAGTAGTATCGGGTTCCGGGAGCTGTTTTTT. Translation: CASSIGFRELFF.